This entry lists 28 T cell receptor beta chains sequenced from one sample in a study of blood T cell repertoires in COVID-19 (dated by TCRdb to the early 2020s). To prepare the library, the immunoSEQ multiplex PCR assay was applied. This is the immuneACCESS table as TCRdb keeps it, with only in-frame sequences that have V and J called. A part of the clones is gone; compared with another copy, unresolved V genes explain less than half, and the rest is unexplained. The sample table lists tens of thousands of clones, around nine tenths of them with a count of one. The top ten clonotypes cover 0.95% to 1.5% of the sample. Material: peripheral blood. The receptors stem from a woman aged 55-69 years with acute or convalescent COVID-19.

V usage is TRBV6-2 or TRBV6-3 and J usage is TRBJ2-1, with D hard to call. The length of the CDR3 is 12 residues. Per germline, CDR1 MNHEY and CDR2 SVGEGT. Trimming shortened V by 6 bases and J by 8 bases, and 11 bases separated the two germline ends. The CDR3 loop reads CASSTRFDEQFF. CDR3 DNA sequence: TGTGCCAGCAGCACGCGCTTCGATGAGCAGTTCTTC.

Only one count was recorded for this clone. This rearrangement joins TRBV28 to TRBJ1-5, with D maybe TRBD1 (6 bases). Germline-derived CDR1 and CDR2 are MDHEN and SYDVKM. The germline V and J ends were trimmed by 6 bases and 1 base, with 16 bases remaining between them. The CDR3 totals 16 residues. CDR3 region: CASSSPQGISNQPQHF. In nucleotides, the CDR3 is TGTGCCAGCAGCAGTCCACAGGGCATAAGCAATCAGCCCCAGCATTTT.

This clone was detected once. The chain employs TRBV2 and TRBJ2-5; 8 nucleotides line up with TRBD1. J gave up 5 bases and V 3 bases, and 5 bases lay outside the gene matches. CDR1 is SNHLY, CDR2 FYNNEI, per germline. This CDR3 has 14 residues. The CDR3 loop is CASSEDRVEETQYF. The CDR3 coding sequence is TGTGCCAGCAGTGAGGACAGGGTCGAGGAGACCCAGTACTTC.

The chain joins TRBV7-2 to TRBJ2-2; 7 bases match TRBD2. V gave up 3 bases and J gave up 5 bases; unmatched junction bases: 9. Germline V gene lookup returns CDR1 SGHTA and CDR2 FQGNSA. The length of the CDR3 is 16 residues. CDR3: CASSFRGGQRTGELFF. CDR3 in DNA: TGTGCCAGCAGCTTCCGGGGAGGGCAGAGGACCGGGGAGCTGTTTTTT.

In DNA, the CDR3 is TGTGCCAGCAGTGAGGCACAGCTTTTAGTAATATACGAGCAGTACGTC. The encoded protein is CASSEAQLLVIYEQYV. The chain employs TRBV2 and TRBJ2-7; D gene unclear. The ends were cut back, 3 bases at V and 4 bases at J, with 19 bases in the middle. Per the germline V gene, CDR1 is SNHLY and CDR2 is FYNNEI. This CDR3 contains 16 residues.

This chain uses TRBV12-3 or TRBV12-4 with TRBJ1-5, with D possibly TRBD1 on 6 matching bases. V was trimmed by 6 bases and J by 11 bases, leaving 17 bases between them. CDR3 length equals 13 residues. The DNA for the CDR3 is TGTGCCAGCAGACTAACGACAGGAGAAGCCCAGCATTTT. Translating it yields CASRLTTGEAQHF.

This chain links TRBV27 with TRBJ2-2, with D possibly TRBD1 on 5 matching bases. V was trimmed by 8 bases and J by 1 base, leaving 11 bases between them. CDR3 length: 14 amino acids. Germline CDR1 is MNHEY and CDR2 is SMNVEV (reference sequence). DNA of the CDR3: TGTGCCAGCCGAAGGGGCTTGAACACCGGGGAGCTGTTTTTT. Translated, it gives CASRRGLNTGELFF.

CDR3 region: CASSLIPSVSGNTIYF. The CDR3 DNA reads TGCGCCAGCAGCTTGATTCCGTCCGTCTCTGGAAACACCATATATTTT. This sequence joins TRBV5-1 and TRBJ1-3; D is uncertain. V was clipped by 1 base and J by 0 bases, with 11 bases between them. The CDR3 is made up of 16 amino acids. The germline V gene encodes CDR1 SGHRS and CDR2 YFSETQ.

The chain combines TRBV5-6 with TRBJ1-3; no firm D call. This CDR3 is built from 15 residues. Germline V gives CDR1 SGHDT, CDR2 YYEEEE. Trimming cost V 0 bases and J 0 bases, with 7 bases left between them. CDR3 in amino acids: CASSLVGSSGNTIYF. As DNA, the CDR3 is TGTGCCAGCAGCTTGGTTGGGAGCTCTGGAAACACCATATATTTT.

The V gene is TRBV19, the J gene TRBJ1-3; a possible D gene is TRBD1 (5 bases). Deletions cut 3 bases from V and 0 bases from J, with 21 bases between. Germline CDR1 LNHDA, CDR2 SQIVND (reference sequence). The CDR3 loop spans 19 amino acids. The CDR3 bases are TGTGCCAGTAGTATGACAGATCGGGCCGTTAGCTCCTCTGGAAACACCATATATTTT. Residues: CASSMTDRAVSSSGNTIYF.

The rearrangement uses TRBV19 and TRBJ1-5, with D possibly TRBD1 on 5 matching bases. Trimming cost V 5 bases and J 0 bases, with 11 bases left between them. This CDR3 comprises 15 residues. Looked up from germline, CDR1 is LNHDA and CDR2 is SQIVND (reference sequence). The chain's CDR3 is CASSGQGASNQPQHF. CDR3 nucleotides: TGTGCCAGTAGTGGGCAGGGTGCTAGCAATCAGCCCCAGCATTTT. The full variable domain, in which reference TRBV19 and TRBJ1-5 provide the parts outside the CDR3, is DGGITQSPKYLFRKEGQNVTLSCEQNLNHDAMYWYRQDPGQGLRLIYYSQIVNDFQKGDIAEGYSVSREKKESFPLTVTSAQKNPTAFYLCASSGQGASNQPQHFGDGTRLSIL.

This clone was observed once. This chain links TRBV18 with TRBJ2-2; D gene unclear. Germline CDR1 is KGHSH and CDR2 is LQKENI. The V end was cut by 4 bases, the J end by 0 bases, with 6 bases between. The CDR3 is 14 amino acids. The CDR3 region is CASSLLANTGELFF. For the CDR3, the DNA is TGTGCCAGCTCACTTCTAGCGAACACCGGGGAGCTGTTTTTT.

The chain couples TRBV5-1 to TRBJ1-6; the match to TRBD1 covers 9 bases. J lost 8 bases, V lost 2 bases, and 5 bases had no gene match. The germline CDR1 and CDR2 sequences are SGHRS and YFSETQ. CDR3 size: 15 residues. CDR3 in amino acids: CASSLTGGTDSPLHF. The CDR3 coding sequence is TGCGCCAGCAGCTTAACAGGGGGCACAGATTCACCCCTCCACTTT.

The rearrangement joins TRBV11-2 to TRBJ2-7; TRBD2 might be the D (7 bases). Germline V lookup: CDR1 SGHAT, CDR2 FQNNGV. The V end lost 7 bases, the J end lost 2 bases, and 12 bases lay between the germline ends. This CDR3 is built from 13 residues. The CDR3 sequence: CASTLGGAYEQYV. The CDR3 DNA reads as TGTGCCAGCACCCTAGGGGGGGCCTACGAGCAGTACGTC.

The chain carries TRBV7-7 and TRBJ2-5; 7 bases fit TRBD2. V was pared by 5 bases and J by 4 bases, with 7 bases of the junction left unmatched. This CDR3 comprises 14 residues. Germline V CDR1 and CDR2: SSHAT, FNYEAQ (reference sequence). CDR3 loop: CASSAGTTRETQYF. The CDR3 nucleotides read TGTGCCAGCAGCGCCGGGACTACGAGAGAGACCCAGTACTTC.

The chain carries TRBV28 and TRBJ1-1; TRBD1 aligns across 7 bases. The CDR3 contains 13 residues. CDR1 is MDHEN, CDR2 SYDVKM, per germline. The V and J ends lost 7 bases and 6 bases, in that order; junction bases with no gene match: 8. The CDR3 DNA reads TGTGCCAGCATCCCGACAGGGCCCCCTGAAGCTTTCTTT. It translates to CASIPTGPPEAFF.

The J gene is TRBJ2-1, the V gene TRBV4-1; D possibly corresponds to TRBD2 (6 bases). The V and J ends lost 4 bases and 0 bases respectively, with 10 bases between them. Looked up from germline, CDR1 is MGHRA and CDR2 is YSYEKL. This CDR3 has 15 residues. CDR3 sequence reads: CASSPVEGSYNEQFF. CDR3 bases: TGCGCCAGCAGCCCCGTGGAGGGCTCCTACAATGAGCAGTTCTTC.

The chain is built from TRBV28 and TRBJ2-3, with a possible D match to TRBD1 (6 bases). The V end was cut by 3 bases, the J end by 4 bases, with 14 bases between. The germline V gene encodes CDR1 MDHEN and CDR2 SYDVKM. The CDR3 covers 15 residues. The CDR3 nucleotides read TGTGCCAGCAGTTTCGTGGGTACAGGGCCAGATACGCAGTATTTT. This gives the protein CASSFVGTGPDTQYF.

J is TRBJ1-5 and V is TRBV5-8; the D is unclear. Germline V gene data show CDR1 as SGHTS and CDR2 as YDEGEE. This CDR3 contains 14 residues. V lost 3 bases and J lost 4, with 11 bases in between. The chain's CDR3 is CASSSDYGNQPQHF. In DNA form, the CDR3 reads TGTGCCAGCAGCTCAGACTACGGGAATCAGCCCCAGCATTTT.

The genes are TRBV21-1 and TRBJ2-3; no DNA check was done on the table's D call, TRBD1. TRBV21-1 is marked as a pseudogene. This CDR3 has 14 residues. This CDR3 reads CASGTGGDTDTQYF. The CDR3 DNA reads as TGTGCCAGTGGGACAGGGGGAGACACAGATACGCAGTATTTT.

This chain uses TRBV7-9 with TRBJ1-2; 8 bases line up with TRBD1. Germline assignment: CDR1 SEHNR and CDR2 FQNEAQ (reference sequence). V lost 0 bases to trimming and J lost 2 bases; unmatched junction nucleotides: 5. The CDR3 loop spans 16 amino acids. The DNA of the CDR3 is TGTGCCAGCAGCTTAGCCTGGACAGGGACAAACTATGGCTACACCTTC. Translated, it gives CASSLAWTGTNYGYTF.

This rearrangement joins TRBV6-6 to TRBJ2-1; TRBD2 matches at 9 bases. Germline V lookup: CDR1 MNHNY, CDR2 SVGAGI (reference sequence). V was clipped by 1 base and J by 4 bases; unmatched bases: 2. The CDR3 is made up of 15 amino acids. CDR3 loop: CASSYLLAGYNEQFF. Here the CDR3 DNA reads TGTGCCAGCAGTTACTTACTAGCGGGTTACAATGAGCAGTTCTTC.

V gene TRBV3-1 (or the pseudogene TRBV3-2) combines with J gene TRBJ2-4; 11 bases map to TRBD1. The germline V gene encodes CDR1 LGHDT and CDR2 YNNKEL (reference sequence). This CDR3 comprises 17 residues. V trimming: 4 bases; J trimming: 6 bases; junction bases outside the gene matches: 11. This CDR3 reads CASSPPGQGELGNIQYF. CDR3 nucleotide sequence: TGTGCCAGCAGCCCACCGGGACAGGGGGAATTGGGAAACATTCAGTACTTC.

The V call is TRBV5-6, the J call TRBJ2-5; 13 bases are shared with TRBD2. Germline V gene data show CDR1 as SGHDT and CDR2 as YYEEEE. CDR3 length: 15 residues. With 3 bases clipped from V and 2 bases from J, the junction kept 1 base outside the gene matches. The CDR3 loop is CASSWGLAGQETQYF. The CDR3 region has the DNA TGTGCCAGCAGCTGGGGACTAGCGGGGCAAGAGACCCAGTACTTC.

The chain joins TRBV19 to TRBJ2-2; 8 nucleotides match TRBD2. Germline values: CDR1 LNHDA, CDR2 SQIVND (reference sequence). The CDR3 consists of 15 residues. Trimming at V came to 4 bases and at J to 4 bases, leaving 5 bases not matched to a gene. The CDR3 region is CASSTRGAGTGELFF. The CDR3 bases are TGTGCCAGTAGTACGCGGGGGGCGGGCACCGGGGAGCTGTTTTTT.

For the CDR3, the DNA is TGCGCCAGCAGCCAGAATGTGGATACGCAGTATTTT. Its translation: CASSQNVDTQYF. The chain joins TRBV5-1 to TRBJ2-3; D not resolved. The germline V and J ends were trimmed by 4 bases and 6 bases, with 9 bases remaining between them. Germline lookup yields CDR1 SGHRS and CDR2 YFSETQ. The CDR3 spans 12 residues.

The chain has TRBV14 and TRBJ1-4; TRBD1 might be the D (6 bases). The CDR3 length is 18 residues. Germline lookup yields CDR1 SGHDN and CDR2 FVKESK. Trimming pared 1 base from V and 7 bases from J, leaving 22 bases between. In DNA form, the CDR3 reads TGTGCCAGCAGCCAAGTCTCCGTGGGGGCATTCTCCGGTGAAAAACTGTTTTTT. It translates to CASSQVSVGAFSGEKLFF. Full variable domain (outside the CDR3, taken from reference TRBV14 and TRBJ1-4): EAGVTQFPSHSVIEKGQTVTLRCDPISGHDNLYWYRRVMGKEIKFLLHFVKESKQDESGMPNNRFLAERTGGTYSTLKVQPAELEDSGVYFCASSQVSVGAFSGEKLFFGSGTQLSVL.

This sequence joins TRBV12-3 or TRBV12-4 and TRBJ1-1; D is perhaps TRBD1 (6 bases). The V gene lost 6 bases and the J gene lost 1 base, with 6 bases spanning the gap. The CDR3 has 12 amino acids. DNA for the CDR3: TGTGCCAGCAGCAGGGGGAACACTGAAGCTTTCTTT. It translates to CASSRGNTEAFF.